This record looks at one T cell receptor beta chain sequence and its context. This sample was taken from a study of blood T cell repertoires in COVID-19. Study summary: The study drew acute and convalescent COVID-19 samples from the United States, Italy and Spain.

CDR3 length: 13 amino acids. Germline V lookup: CDR1 MNHEY, CDR2 SMNVEV (reference sequence). The germline V and J ends were trimmed by 4 bases and 4 bases, with 11 bases remaining between them. Original processing methods: Reference gene primer amplification gave nucleated cell count estimates. The assay was immunoSEQ multiplex PCR, and TCRdb's table has in-frame clones only and misses some. Clonal size and the V and J genes are those of that table, whereas D and trimming came from the DNA. The data hold 55,000 to 80,000 clones, with 70% to 85% observed a single time. The sequence derives from a woman between 65 and 79 years old with acute or convalescent COVID-19. The J gene is TRBJ2-7, the V gene TRBV27; D uncertain. The sequenced sample was peripheral blood. The CDR3 DNA reads TGTGCCAGCAGTTACAGAGCAAAATACGAGCAGTACTTC. This gives the protein CASSYRAKYEQYF.